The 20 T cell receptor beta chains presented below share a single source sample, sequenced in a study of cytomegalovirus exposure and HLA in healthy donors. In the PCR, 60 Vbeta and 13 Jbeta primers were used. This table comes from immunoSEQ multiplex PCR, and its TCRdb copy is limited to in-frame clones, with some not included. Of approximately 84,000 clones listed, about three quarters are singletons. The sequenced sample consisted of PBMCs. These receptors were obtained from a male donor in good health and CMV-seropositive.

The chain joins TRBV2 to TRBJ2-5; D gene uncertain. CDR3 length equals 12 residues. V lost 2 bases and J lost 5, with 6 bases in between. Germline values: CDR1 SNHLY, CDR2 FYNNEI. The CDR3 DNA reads TGTGCCAGCAGTGAACTTCTGGAGACCCAGTACTTC. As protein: CASSELLETQYF.

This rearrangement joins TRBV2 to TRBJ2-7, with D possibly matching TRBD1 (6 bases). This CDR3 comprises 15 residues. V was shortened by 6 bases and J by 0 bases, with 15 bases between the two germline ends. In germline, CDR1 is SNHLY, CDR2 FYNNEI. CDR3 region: CASRAGTTNSYEQYF. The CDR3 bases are TGTGCCAGCAGAGCCGGGACAACAAACTCCTACGAGCAGTACTTC.

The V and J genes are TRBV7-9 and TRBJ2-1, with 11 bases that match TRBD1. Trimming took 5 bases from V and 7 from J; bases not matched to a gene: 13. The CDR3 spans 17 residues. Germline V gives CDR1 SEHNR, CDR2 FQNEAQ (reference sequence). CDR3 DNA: TGTGCCAGCAGCCCCAAAGCCCGGGACAGGGGGATAAATGAGCAGTTCTTC. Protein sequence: CASSPKARDRGINEQFF. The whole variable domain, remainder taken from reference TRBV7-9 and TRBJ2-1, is DTGVSQNPRHKITKRGQNVTFRCDPISEHNRLYWYRQTLGQGPEFLTYFQNEAQLEKSRLLSDRFSAERPKGSFSTLEIQRTEQGDSAMYLCASSPKARDRGINEQFFGPGTRLTVL.

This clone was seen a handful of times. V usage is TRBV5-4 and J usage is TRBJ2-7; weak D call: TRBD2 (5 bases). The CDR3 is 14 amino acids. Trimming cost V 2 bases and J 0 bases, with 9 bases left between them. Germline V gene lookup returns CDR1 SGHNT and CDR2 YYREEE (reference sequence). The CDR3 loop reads CASSLYSGSYEQYF. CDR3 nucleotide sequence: TGTGCCAGCAGCTTATACAGCGGCTCCTACGAGCAGTACTTC. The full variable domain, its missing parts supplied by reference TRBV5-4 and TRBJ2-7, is ETGVTQSPTHLIKTRGQQVTLRCSSQSGHNTVSWYQQALGQGPQFIFQYYREEENGRGNFPPRFSGLQFPNYSSELNVNALELDDSALYLCASSLYSGSYEQYFGPGTRLTVT.

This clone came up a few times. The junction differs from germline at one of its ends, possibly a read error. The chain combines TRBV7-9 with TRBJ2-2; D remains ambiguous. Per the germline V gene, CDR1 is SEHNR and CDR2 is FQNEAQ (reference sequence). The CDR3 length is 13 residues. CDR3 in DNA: TGTTCCAGCAGCCCGCACATCGTTGGGGAGCTGTTTTTT. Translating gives CSSSPHIVGELFF.

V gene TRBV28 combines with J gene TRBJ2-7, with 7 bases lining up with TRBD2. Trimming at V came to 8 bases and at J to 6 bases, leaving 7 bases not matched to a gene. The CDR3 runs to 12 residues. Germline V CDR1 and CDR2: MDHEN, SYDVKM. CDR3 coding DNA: TGTGCCAGCGGGGGGGGGAAGAGCGAGCAGTACTTC. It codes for CASGGGKSEQYF.

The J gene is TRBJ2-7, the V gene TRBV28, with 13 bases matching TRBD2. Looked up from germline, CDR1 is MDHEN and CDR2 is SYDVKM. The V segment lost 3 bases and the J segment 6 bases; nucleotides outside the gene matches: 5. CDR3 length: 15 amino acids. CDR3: CASSFSGLAGFEQYF. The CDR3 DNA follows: TGTGCCAGCAGTTTTTCGGGACTAGCGGGATTCGAGCAGTACTTC.

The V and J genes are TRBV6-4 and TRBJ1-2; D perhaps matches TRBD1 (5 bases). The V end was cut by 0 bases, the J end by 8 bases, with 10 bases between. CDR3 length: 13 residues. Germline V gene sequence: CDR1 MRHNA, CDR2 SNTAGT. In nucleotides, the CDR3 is TGTGCCAGCAGTGACTCAGGGGCGCGGGGCTACACCTTC. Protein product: CASSDSGARGYTF.

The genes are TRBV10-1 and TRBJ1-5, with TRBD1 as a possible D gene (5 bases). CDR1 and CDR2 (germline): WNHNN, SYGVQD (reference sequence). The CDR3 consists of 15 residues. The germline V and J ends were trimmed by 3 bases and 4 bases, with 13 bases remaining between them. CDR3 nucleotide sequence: TGCGCCAGCAGTGAAAAGGGGCTCACGAATCAGCCCCAGCATTTT. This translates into CASSEKGLTNQPQHF.

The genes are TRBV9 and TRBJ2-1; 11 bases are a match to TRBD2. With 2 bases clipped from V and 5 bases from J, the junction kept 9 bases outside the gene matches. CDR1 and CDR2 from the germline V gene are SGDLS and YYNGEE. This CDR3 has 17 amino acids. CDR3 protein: CASSVTGGGLADNEQFF. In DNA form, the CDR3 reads TGTGCCAGCAGCGTCACTGGTGGGGGACTAGCGGACAATGAGCAGTTCTTC.

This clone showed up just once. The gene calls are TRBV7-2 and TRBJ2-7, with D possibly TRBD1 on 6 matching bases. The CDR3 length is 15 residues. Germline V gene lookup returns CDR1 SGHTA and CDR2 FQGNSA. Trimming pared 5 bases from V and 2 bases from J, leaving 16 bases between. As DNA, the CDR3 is TGTGCCAGCAGCCTAGACAGGACAGCTACCTACGAGCAGTACTTC. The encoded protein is CASSLDRTATYEQYF.

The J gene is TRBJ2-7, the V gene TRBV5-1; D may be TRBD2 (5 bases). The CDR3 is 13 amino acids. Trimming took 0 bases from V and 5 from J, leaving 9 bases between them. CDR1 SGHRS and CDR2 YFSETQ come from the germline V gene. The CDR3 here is CASSLVASDEQYF. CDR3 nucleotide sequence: TGCGCCAGCAGCTTGGTAGCGTCAGACGAGCAGTACTTC. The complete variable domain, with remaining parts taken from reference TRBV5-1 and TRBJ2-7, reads KAGVTQTPRYLIKTRGQQVTLSCSPISGHRSVSWYQQTPGQGLQFLFEYFSETQRNKGNFPGRFSGRQFSNSRSEMNVSTLELGDSALYLCASSLVASDEQYFGPGTRLTVT.

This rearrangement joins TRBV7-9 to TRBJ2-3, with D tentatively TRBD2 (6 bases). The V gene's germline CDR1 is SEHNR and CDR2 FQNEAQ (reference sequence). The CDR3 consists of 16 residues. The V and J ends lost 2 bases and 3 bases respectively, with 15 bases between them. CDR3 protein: CASSLSSSVKTDTQYF. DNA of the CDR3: TGTGCCAGCAGCTTATCGTCTAGCGTGAAGACAGATACGCAGTATTTT.

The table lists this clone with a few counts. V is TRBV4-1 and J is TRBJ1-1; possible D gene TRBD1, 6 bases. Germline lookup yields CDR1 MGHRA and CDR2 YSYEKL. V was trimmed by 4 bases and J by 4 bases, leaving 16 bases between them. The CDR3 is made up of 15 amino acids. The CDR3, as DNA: TGCGCCAGCAGCCCAAGCCAGGGGTTTTCCACTGAAGCTTTCTTT. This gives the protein CASSPSQGFSTEAFF.

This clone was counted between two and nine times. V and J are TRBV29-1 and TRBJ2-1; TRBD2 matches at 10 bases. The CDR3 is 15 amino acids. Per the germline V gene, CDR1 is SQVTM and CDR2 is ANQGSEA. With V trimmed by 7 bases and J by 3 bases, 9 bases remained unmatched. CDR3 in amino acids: CSAKSGRASYNEQFF. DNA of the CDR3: TGCAGCGCGAAAAGCGGGAGGGCCAGCTACAATGAGCAGTTCTTC.

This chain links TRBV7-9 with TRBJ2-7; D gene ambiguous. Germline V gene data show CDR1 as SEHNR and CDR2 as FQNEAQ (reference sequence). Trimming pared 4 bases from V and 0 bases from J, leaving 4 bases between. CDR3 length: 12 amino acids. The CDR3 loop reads CASSSFSYEQYF. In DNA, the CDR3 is TGTGCCAGCAGCTCGTTCTCCTACGAGCAGTACTTC.

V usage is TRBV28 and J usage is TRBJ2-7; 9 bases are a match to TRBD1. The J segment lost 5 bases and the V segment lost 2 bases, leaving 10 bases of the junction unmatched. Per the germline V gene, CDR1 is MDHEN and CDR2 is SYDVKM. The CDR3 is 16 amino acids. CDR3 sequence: CASSLQFGTGPDEQYF. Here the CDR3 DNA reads TGTGCCAGCAGTTTACAGTTCGGGACAGGGCCCGACGAGCAGTACTTC.

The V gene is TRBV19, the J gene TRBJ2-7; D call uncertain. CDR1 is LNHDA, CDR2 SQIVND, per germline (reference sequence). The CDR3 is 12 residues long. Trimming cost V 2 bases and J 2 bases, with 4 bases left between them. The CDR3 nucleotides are TGTGCCAGTAGTATATCCGCCTACGAGCAGTACTTC. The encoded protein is CASSISAYEQYF.

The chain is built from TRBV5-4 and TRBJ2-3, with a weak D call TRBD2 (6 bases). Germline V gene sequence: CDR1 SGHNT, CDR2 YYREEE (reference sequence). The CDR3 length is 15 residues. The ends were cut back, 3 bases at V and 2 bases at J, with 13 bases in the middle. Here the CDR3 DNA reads TGTGCCAGCAGCTCACAACGGACTACCACAGATACGCAGTATTTT. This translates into CASSSQRTTTDTQYF.

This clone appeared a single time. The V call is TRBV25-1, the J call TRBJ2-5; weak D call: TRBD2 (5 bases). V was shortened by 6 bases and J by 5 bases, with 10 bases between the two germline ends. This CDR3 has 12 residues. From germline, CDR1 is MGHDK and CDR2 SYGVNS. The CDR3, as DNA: TGTGCCAGCAGCACAACTAGGGAGACCCAGTACTTC. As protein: CASSTTRETQYF.